Described below is a single T cell receptor beta chain sequence and its context. No antigen is known for it. This CDR3 contains 15 residues. V was trimmed by 5 bases and J by 1 base, leaving 9 bases between them. From germline, CDR1 is MGHDK and CDR2 SYGVNS. With a J-beta primer mix and a sample-barcoded 5' primer, a second PCR ran about 6 to 11 cycles. TCRdb reanalysed the 5' RACE reads using MiXCR and keeps one entry per CDR3 protein. Among roughly 2 million distinct CDR3 sequences listed, 49% were seen once. The sample is drawn from a study of blood T cells in healthy people across ages. Study-wide results and limits: Naive and antigen-experienced cells were not separated, limiting conclusive comparison.

The sequenced sample consisted of blood. The clonotype comes from a woman aged 40 to 50 in good health. This chain links TRBV25-1 with TRBJ2-6; no clear D gene. The CDR3 reads CASSQVESGANVLTF. The DNA for the CDR3 is TGTGCCAGCAGTCAGGTGGAGTCTGGGGCCAACGTCCTGACTTTC.